The 21 T cell receptor beta chains below come from one sample, sequenced in a study of T cell changes during pregnancy in multiple sclerosis. The repertoire was sequenced with immunoSEQ multiplex PCR; TCRdb's copy has only in-frame clones and lacks some. The sample includes tens of thousands of clones, around 90% seen only once; the top ten take approximately 7.9%. The sample was CD8+ T cells from peripheral blood mononuclear cells, taken before pregnancy. The receptors shown here come from a female donor with multiple sclerosis, enrolled in a pregnancy study.

The rearrangement uses TRBV13 and TRBJ1-2, with TRBD1 as a possible D gene (5 bases). CDR1 and CDR2 from the germline V gene are PRHDT and FYEKMQ (reference sequence). V was pared by 1 base and J by 3 bases, with 15 bases between. This CDR3 contains 16 residues. The CDR3 DNA follows: TGTGCCAGCAGCTTAGCCTCTTGGGGGGGGGACTATGGCTACACCTTC. Amino acid sequence: CASSLASWGGDYGYTF.

V gene TRBV6-4 combines with J gene TRBJ2-1; TRBD2 aligns across 7 bases. The germline V gene encodes CDR1 MRHNA and CDR2 SNTAGT. This CDR3 comprises 15 residues. The V segment lost 2 bases and the J segment 4 bases; nucleotides outside the gene matches: 5. The CDR3 loop reads CASSDAPGGYNEQFF. DNA of the CDR3: TGTGCCAGCAGTGACGCTCCCGGGGGGTACAATGAGCAGTTCTTC.

This clone has a handful of counts. V is TRBV5-1 and J is TRBJ1-1; D remains unclear. The V and J ends lost 0 bases and 0 bases respectively, with 3 bases between them. This CDR3 is 13 amino acids long. CDR1 SGHRS and CDR2 YFSETQ come from the germline V gene. CDR3 region: CASSLDMNTEAFF. The CDR3 nucleotides read TGCGCCAGCAGCTTGGACATGAACACTGAAGCTTTCTTT.

This clone was recorded a few times. The chain recombines TRBV6-4 with TRBJ2-3; TRBD1 is a possible D gene (6 bases). Germline lookup yields CDR1 MRHNA and CDR2 SNTAGT. V gave up 2 bases and J gave up 5 bases, with 11 bases separating them. The CDR3 length is 14 residues. The CDR3 nucleotides are TGTGCCAGCAGTGACATCAAAGGGGGAGATACGCAGTATTTT. Translated, it gives CASSDIKGGDTQYF.

The J gene is TRBJ2-7, the V gene TRBV4-1, with 8 bases matching TRBD1. Germline V gene lookup returns CDR1 MGHRA and CDR2 YSYEKL. This CDR3 comprises 16 residues. The V gene end was trimmed by 0 bases and the J gene end by 4 bases; junction bases not matched to a gene: 8. The CDR3 loop is CASSQDEGTGGYEQYF. The CDR3 DNA reads as TGCGCCAGCAGCCAAGATGAGGGGACAGGAGGATACGAGCAGTACTTC.

This clone was found once. This chain uses TRBV13 with TRBJ1-1; no firm D call. V was shortened by 4 bases and J by 2 bases, with 8 bases between the two germline ends. The length of the CDR3 is 13 residues. Germline V gene sequence: CDR1 PRHDT, CDR2 FYEKMQ (reference sequence). CDR3 bases: TGTGCCAGCAGCTCCTCAGTAAACACTGAAGCTTTCTTT. Protein: CASSSSVNTEAFF.

The chain links TRBV5-5 to TRBJ2-7; unclear D gene. The CDR3 loop spans 12 amino acids. V lost 0 bases and J lost 6, with 7 bases in between. Germline V gene lookup returns CDR1 SGHKS and CDR2 YYEKEE (reference sequence). CDR3 in amino acids: CASSLEQAEQYF. Here the CDR3 DNA reads TGTGCCAGCAGCTTGGAGCAAGCCGAGCAGTACTTC.

The chain joins TRBV14 to TRBJ1-1; 7 bases map to TRBD1. The CDR3 consists of 15 residues. The V segment lost 2 bases and the J segment 6 bases; nucleotides outside the gene matches: 9. Per germline, CDR1 SGHDN and CDR2 FVKESK. The CDR3 region is CASSQWQDRYAEAFF. In nucleotides, the CDR3 is TGTGCCAGCAGCCAATGGCAGGACAGGTACGCTGAAGCTTTCTTT.

In this sample, this clone is medium-sized (0.01 to 0.1%). V gene TRBV6-4 combines with J gene TRBJ2-3; 7 nucleotides align to TRBD2. After removal of 3 bases from V and 0 bases from J, the junction contained 3 bases not matched to a gene. This CDR3 is 15 amino acids long. Germline CDR1 and CDR2: MRHNA and SNTAGT. The DNA of the CDR3 is TGTGCCAGCAGTGAAAGCGGGACTAGCACAGATACGCAGTATTTT. Its protein product is CASSESGTSTDTQYF.

This sequence joins TRBV5-1 and TRBJ2-1, with D possibly TRBD2 on 5 matching bases. The germline CDR1 and CDR2 sequences are SGHRS and YFSETQ. The CDR3 has 15 amino acids. V lost 5 bases to trimming and J lost 0 bases, with 12 bases between them. CDR3 nucleotide sequence: TGCGCCAGCAGTACGGACTGGAGCTCCTACAATGAGCAGTTCTTC. Amino acid sequence: CASSTDWSSYNEQFF. The variable domain in full, completed from reference TRBV5-1 and TRBJ2-1, reads KAGVTQTPRYLIKTRGQQVTLSCSPISGHRSVSWYQQTPGQGLQFLFEYFSETQRNKGNFPGRFSGRQFSNSRSEMNVSTLELGDSALYLCASSTDWSSYNEQFFGPGTRLTVL.

The chain recombines TRBV7-9 with TRBJ2-7; D perhaps matches TRBD1 (6 bases). CDR3 size: 14 residues. Trimming removed 6 bases at V and 4 bases at J, with 16 bases between. Per the germline V gene, CDR1 is SEHNR and CDR2 is FQNEAQ (reference sequence). The CDR3 region has the DNA TGTGCCAGCAGGCGTCAGGGGATCGGATACGAGCAGTACTTC. As protein: CASRRQGIGYEQYF.

J is TRBJ1-5 and V is TRBV2, with 9 bases that match TRBD1. V was pared by 4 bases and J by 4 bases, with 8 bases of the junction left unmatched. From germline, CDR1 is SNHLY and CDR2 FYNNEI. The CDR3 is made up of 16 amino acids. CDR3 coding DNA: TGTGCCAGCAGTGGGGACAGGGAAAGACCAAATCAGCCCCAGCATTTT. Protein sequence: CASSGDRERPNQPQHF.

This CDR3 is CASSLRPEPVNEQFF. The CDR3 coding sequence is TGTGCCAGCAGCTTGCGACCGGAGCCAGTCAATGAGCAGTTCTTC. The chain recombines TRBV5-8 with TRBJ2-1, with D uncertain. This CDR3 is built from 15 residues. Germline loops: CDR1 SGHTS, CDR2 YDEGEE. V was clipped by 1 base and J by 6 bases, with 14 bases between them.

The chain couples TRBV6-6 to TRBJ2-4; 7 nucleotides match TRBD1. CDR3 length: 16 residues. Germline V gene data show CDR1 as MNHNY and CDR2 as SVGAGI (reference sequence). Losses at the gene ends were 7 bases for V and 1 base for J; bases not matched to a gene: 10. DNA of the CDR3: TGTGCCAGCATCGACAGGGTAAGAGCGGCCAAAAACATTCAGTACTTC. This sequence encodes CASIDRVRAAKNIQYF.

This clone was seen only a few times. The chain uses TRBV4-3 and TRBJ1-1; 8 positions agree with TRBD1. Trimming removed 6 bases from V and 5 bases from J; junction bases left unmatched: 8. Germline V gene sequence: CDR1 LGHNA, CDR2 YSLEER. There are 14 residues in the CDR3. DNA of the CDR3: TGCGCCAGCAGAACAGACAGGGGTGGGACTGAAGCTTTCTTT. Protein sequence: CASRTDRGGTEAFF.

V usage is TRBV4-1 and J usage is TRBJ2-2, with a weak D call TRBD1 (6 bases). The CDR3 runs to 15 residues. Per the germline V gene, CDR1 is MGHRA and CDR2 is YSYEKL. Trimming pared 2 bases from V and 0 bases from J, leaving 7 bases between. CDR3 coding DNA: TGCGCCAGCAGCCAAAGGGGGACGAACACCGGGGAGCTGTTTTTT. Amino acids: CASSQRGTNTGELFF.

This clone was seen once. A read error may account for a junction end that differs from germline. The gene calls are TRBV7-7 and TRBJ2-5; D perhaps matches TRBD1 (6 bases). Germline V lookup: CDR1 SSHAT, CDR2 FNYEAQ (reference sequence). The CDR3 loop spans 15 amino acids. The DNA of the CDR3 is TGTGCTAGCAGCTTAGGTGCAGGGGTCGAAGAGACCCAGTACTTC. The encoded protein is CASSLGAGVEETQYF.

The chain combines TRBV6-4 with TRBJ2-3; 9 bases agree with TRBD2. Germline CDR1 and CDR2: MRHNA and SNTAGT. V gave up 3 bases and J gave up 1 base; unmatched junction bases: 5. The CDR3 has 16 residues. CDR3 protein: CASSERASGGTDTQYF. CDR3 in DNA: TGTGCCAGCAGTGAGAGGGCTAGCGGGGGCACAGATACGCAGTATTTT.

The chain uses TRBV7-3 and TRBJ2-1; D remains unclear. CDR1 and CDR2 (germline): SGHTA, FQGTGA. V was clipped by 2 bases and J by 6 bases, with 8 bases between them. The CDR3 covers 13 residues. The CDR3 region is CASSLVHSNEQFF. In DNA, the CDR3 is TGTGCCAGCAGCTTAGTTCACAGCAATGAGCAGTTCTTC.

This clone appeared once. This chain links TRBV4-3 with TRBJ1-2; 7 nucleotides match TRBD1. Unmatched junction bases numbered 11, after V lost 0 bases and J lost 7 bases. This CDR3 contains 16 residues. The V gene's germline CDR1 is LGHNA and CDR2 YSLEER. The CDR3 spells CASSQERDSLFLGYTF. For the CDR3, the DNA is TGCGCCAGCAGCCAAGAACGGGACAGTCTCTTTCTTGGCTACACCTTC.

V and J are TRBV29-1 and TRBJ1-2; D unresolved. V lost 0 bases and J 6 bases, leaving 11 bases between the germline ends. Germline lookup yields CDR1 SQVTM and CDR2 ANQGSEA. CDR3 length: 13 residues. In nucleotides, the CDR3 is TGCAGCGTTGAAGATGAGGGCCAAAATGGCTACACCTTC. As protein: CSVEDEGQNGYTF.